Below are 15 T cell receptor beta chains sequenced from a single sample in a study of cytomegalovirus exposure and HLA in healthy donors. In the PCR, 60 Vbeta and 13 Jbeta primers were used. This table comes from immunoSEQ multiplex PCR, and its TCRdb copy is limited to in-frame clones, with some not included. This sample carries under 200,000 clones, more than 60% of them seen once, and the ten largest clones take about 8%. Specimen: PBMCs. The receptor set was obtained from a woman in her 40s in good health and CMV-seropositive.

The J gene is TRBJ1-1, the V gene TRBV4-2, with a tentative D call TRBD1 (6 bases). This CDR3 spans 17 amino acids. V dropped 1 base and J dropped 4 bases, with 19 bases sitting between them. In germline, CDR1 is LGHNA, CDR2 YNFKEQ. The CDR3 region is CASSQVRRGARGTEAFF. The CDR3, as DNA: TGTGCCAGCAGCCAAGTTCGTCGGGGGGCAAGAGGCACTGAAGCTTTCTTT.

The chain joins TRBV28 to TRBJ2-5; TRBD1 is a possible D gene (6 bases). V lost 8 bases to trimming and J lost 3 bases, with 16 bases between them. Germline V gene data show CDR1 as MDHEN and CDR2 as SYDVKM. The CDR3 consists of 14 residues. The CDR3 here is CASCLTGSKETQYF. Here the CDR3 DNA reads TGTGCCAGCTGCCTGACAGGCAGTAAAGAGACCCAGTACTTC.

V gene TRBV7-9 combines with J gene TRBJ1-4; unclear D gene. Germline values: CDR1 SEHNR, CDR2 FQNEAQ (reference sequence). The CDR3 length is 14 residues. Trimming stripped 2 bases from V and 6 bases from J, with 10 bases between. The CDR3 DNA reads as TGTGCCAGCAGCTTAAGTACGCAGGATGAAAAACTGTTTTTT. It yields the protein CASSLSTQDEKLFF.

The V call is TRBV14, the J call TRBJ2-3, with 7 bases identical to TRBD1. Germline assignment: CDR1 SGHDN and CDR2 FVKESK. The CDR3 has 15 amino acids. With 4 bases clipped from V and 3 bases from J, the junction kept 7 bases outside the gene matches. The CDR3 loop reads CASSLDRARTDTQYF. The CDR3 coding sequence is TGTGCCAGCAGCCTAGACAGGGCTCGGACAGATACGCAGTATTTT.

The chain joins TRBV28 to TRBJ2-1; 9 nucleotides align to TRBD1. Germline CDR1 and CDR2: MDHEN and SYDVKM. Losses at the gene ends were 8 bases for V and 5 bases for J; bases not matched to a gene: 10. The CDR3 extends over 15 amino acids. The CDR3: CASRTGVWGNNEQFF. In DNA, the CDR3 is TGTGCCAGCCGGACAGGGGTGTGGGGAAACAATGAGCAGTTCTTC.

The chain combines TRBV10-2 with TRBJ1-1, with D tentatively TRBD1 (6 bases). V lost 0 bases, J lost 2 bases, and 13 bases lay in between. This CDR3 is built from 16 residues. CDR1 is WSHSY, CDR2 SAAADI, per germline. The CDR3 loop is CASSESRQAANTEAFF. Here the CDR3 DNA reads TGCGCCAGCAGTGAGTCCCGACAGGCGGCCAACACTGAAGCTTTCTTT.

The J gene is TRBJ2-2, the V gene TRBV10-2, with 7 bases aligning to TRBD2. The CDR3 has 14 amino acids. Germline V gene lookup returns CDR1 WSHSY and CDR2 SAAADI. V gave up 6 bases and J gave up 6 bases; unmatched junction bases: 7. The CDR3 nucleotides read TGCGCCAGCAGGATGGGAGGGGTTGCCGGGGAGCTGTTTTTT. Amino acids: CASRMGGVAGELFF.

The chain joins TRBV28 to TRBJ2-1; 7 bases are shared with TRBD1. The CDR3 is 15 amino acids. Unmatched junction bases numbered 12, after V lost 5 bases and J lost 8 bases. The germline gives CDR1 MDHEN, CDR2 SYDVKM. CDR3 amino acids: CASSTQGTLSDEQFF. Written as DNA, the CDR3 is TGTGCCAGCAGTACACAGGGGACCTTGTCCGATGAGCAGTTCTTC.

The CDR3: CASSPQLSGVYEQYF. The CDR3, as DNA: TGTGCCAGCAGTCCCCAACTAAGCGGGGTTTACGAGCAGTACTTC. The rearrangement joins TRBV27 to TRBJ2-7; 7 positions match TRBD2. The germline gives CDR1 MNHEY, CDR2 SMNVEV (reference sequence). The CDR3 extends over 15 amino acids. V dropped 5 bases and J dropped 4; count of bases not matched to a gene: 11.

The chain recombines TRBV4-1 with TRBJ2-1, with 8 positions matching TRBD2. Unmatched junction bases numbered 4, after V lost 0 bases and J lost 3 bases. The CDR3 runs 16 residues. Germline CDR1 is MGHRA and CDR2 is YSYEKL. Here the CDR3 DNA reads TGCGCCAGCAGCCAAGAGCTAGCGGGCTACTACAATGAGCAGTTCTTC. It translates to CASSQELAGYYNEQFF.

The CDR3 here is CASSSRTRSYEQYF. The DNA for the CDR3 is TGTGCCAGCAGTAGCCGGACTAGGTCCTACGAGCAGTACTTC. The chain recombines TRBV2 with TRBJ2-7; TRBD2 matches 7 bases. V was pared by 5 bases and J by 1 base, with 5 bases of the junction left unmatched. Germline CDR1 is SNHLY and CDR2 is FYNNEI. The CDR3 sequence is 14 residues long.

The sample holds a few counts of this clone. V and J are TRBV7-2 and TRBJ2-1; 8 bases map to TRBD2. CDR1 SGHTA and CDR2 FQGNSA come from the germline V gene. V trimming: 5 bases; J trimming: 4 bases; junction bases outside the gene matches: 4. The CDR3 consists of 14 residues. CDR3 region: CASSPEREYNEQFF. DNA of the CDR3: TGTGCCAGCAGCCCAGAGCGGGAGTACAATGAGCAGTTCTTC.

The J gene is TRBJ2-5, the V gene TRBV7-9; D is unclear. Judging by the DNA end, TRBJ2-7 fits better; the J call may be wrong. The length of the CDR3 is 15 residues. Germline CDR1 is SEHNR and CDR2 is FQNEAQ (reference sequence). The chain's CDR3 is CASSFSVATTYEQYF. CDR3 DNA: TGTGCCAGCAGCTTCAGCGTAGCTACAACCTACGAGCAGTACTTC.

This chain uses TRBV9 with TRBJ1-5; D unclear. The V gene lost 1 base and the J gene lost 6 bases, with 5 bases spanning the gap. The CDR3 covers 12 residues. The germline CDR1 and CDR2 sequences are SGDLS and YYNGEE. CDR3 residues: CASSVHGQPQHF. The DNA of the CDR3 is TGTGCCAGCAGCGTACACGGTCAGCCCCAGCATTTT.

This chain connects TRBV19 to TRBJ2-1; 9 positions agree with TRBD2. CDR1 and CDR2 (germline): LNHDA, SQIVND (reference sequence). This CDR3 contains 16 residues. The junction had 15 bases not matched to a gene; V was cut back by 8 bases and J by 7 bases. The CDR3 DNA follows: TGTGCCAGTGTTGGTGCATTAGCGGGAGATCGAAATGAGCAGTTCTTC. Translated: CASVGALAGDRNEQFF.